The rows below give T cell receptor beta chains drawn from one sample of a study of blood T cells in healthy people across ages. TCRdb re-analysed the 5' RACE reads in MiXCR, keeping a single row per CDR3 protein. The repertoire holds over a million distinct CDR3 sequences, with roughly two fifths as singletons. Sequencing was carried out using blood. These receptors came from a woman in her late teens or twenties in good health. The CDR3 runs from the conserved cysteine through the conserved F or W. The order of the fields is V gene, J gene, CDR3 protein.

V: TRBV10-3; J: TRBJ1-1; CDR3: CAISRQGPANTEAFF
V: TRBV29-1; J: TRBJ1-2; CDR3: CSVGTVISYGYTF
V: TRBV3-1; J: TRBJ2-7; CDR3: CASSQGHREQYF
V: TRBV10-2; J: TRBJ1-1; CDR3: CASSEWQGAHTEAFF
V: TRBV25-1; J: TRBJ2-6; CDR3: CASSEYQIAGTGANVLTF
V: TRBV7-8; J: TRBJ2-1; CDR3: CASNPGTGFEQFF
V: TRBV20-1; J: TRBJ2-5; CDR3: CSARAPGISAGVAQYF
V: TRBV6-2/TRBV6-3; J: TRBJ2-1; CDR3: CASRRLNNEQFF
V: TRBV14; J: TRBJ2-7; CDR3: CASSRHRDGEQYF
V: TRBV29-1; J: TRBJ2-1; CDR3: CSVAKAGTGNNEQFF
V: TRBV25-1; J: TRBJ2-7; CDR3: CASSDGGRGLWEQYF
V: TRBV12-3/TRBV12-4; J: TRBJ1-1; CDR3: CASRINRAANTEAFF
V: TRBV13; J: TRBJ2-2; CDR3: CASSPGPTGELFF
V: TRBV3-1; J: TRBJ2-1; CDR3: CASSSTMTSLNNEQFF
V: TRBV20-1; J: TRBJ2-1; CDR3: CSASTRDRVLNERFF
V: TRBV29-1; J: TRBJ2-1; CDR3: CSVELDTEQFF
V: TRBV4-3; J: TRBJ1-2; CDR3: CASSIRDTLNYGYTF
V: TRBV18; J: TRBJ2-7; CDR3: CASNSGSSYEQYF
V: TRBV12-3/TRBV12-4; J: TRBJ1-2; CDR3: CASSDRGYGYTF
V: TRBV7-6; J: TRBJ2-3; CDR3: CASSLVDGGSTDTQYF
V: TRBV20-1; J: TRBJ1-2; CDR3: CSARTATGPSYGYTF
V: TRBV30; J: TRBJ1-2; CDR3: CAWSVKGRSYGYTF
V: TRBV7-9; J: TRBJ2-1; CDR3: CASSVTGGFYNEQFF
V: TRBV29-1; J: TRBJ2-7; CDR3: CSVRGRASYEQYF
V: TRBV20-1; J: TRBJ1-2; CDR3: CSARGQTNYGYTF
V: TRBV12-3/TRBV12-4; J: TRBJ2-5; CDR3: CASSLVTGGSHNEQYF
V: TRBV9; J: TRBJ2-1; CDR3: CASSVSGHPYNEQFF
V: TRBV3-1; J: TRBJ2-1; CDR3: CASASWGDKYNEQFF
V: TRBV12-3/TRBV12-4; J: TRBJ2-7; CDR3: CASSDGTGGEQYF
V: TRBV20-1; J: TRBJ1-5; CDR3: CSATRTGGQPQHF
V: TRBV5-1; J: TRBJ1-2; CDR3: CASSSTGPHGYTF
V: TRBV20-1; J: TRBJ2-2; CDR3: CSARDTLNTGELFF
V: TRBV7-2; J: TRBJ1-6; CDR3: CASSLVGVYSPLHF
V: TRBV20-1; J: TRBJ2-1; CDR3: CSAGYNEQFF
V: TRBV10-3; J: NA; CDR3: CAIRKLAPDYEQYF
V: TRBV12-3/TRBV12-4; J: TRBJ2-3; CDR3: CASRPQTGITDTQYF
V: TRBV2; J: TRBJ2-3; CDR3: CASSEAGHNTQYF
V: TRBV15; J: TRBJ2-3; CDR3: CATSREIGTDTQYF
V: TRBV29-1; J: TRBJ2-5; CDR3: CSGNVGGKETQYF
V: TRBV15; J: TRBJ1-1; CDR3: CATSTSSSGEAFF
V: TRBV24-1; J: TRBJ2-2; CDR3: CATSASGGDTGELFF
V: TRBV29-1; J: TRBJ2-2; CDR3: CSAFSGTGGKNGELFF
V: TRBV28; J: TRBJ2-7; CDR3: CASRTPGRGAYEQYF
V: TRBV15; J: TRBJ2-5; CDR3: CATQDNQETQYF
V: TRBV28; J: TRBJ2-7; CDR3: CASSFVPGGAAWSYEQYF
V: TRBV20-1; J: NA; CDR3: CSAPDRGRYEQYF
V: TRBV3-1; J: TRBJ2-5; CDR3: CASSQASTQYF
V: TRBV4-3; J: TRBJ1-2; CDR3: CASSQDFGIFVYGYTF
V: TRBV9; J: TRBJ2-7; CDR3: CASSYRRTSSYNEQYF
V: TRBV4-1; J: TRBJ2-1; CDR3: CASSPFNTGGAYNEQFF
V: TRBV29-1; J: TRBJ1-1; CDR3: CSVGVRGADTEAFF
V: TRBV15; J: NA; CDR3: CATSREGKTQYF
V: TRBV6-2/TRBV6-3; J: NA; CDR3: CASTKASGSKNNEQYF
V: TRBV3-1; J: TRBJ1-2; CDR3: CANSLRGGYGYTF
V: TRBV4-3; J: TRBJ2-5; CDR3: CASSQGLLAGVLETQYF